This T cell receptor beta chain comes out of a study of cytomegalovirus exposure and HLA in healthy donors. It was with 60 Vbeta and 13 Jbeta primers that the PCR ran. This table comes from immunoSEQ multiplex PCR, and its TCRdb copy is limited to in-frame clones, with some not included. The data hold roughly 150,000 clones, with 60% to 80% observed a single time. There are 15 residues in the CDR3. The V gene lost 5 bases and the J gene lost 3 bases, with 14 bases spanning the gap. The V gene's germline CDR1 is MNHEY and CDR2 SMNVEV (reference sequence). The V call is TRBV27, the J call TRBJ2-1; perhaps TRBD1 as D (6 bases). The sample consisted of PBMCs. This TCR was sampled from a woman under 40 in good health and CMV-seronegative. The CDR3 DNA reads TGTGCCAGCAGTCTCAGGGGATGGGGCTACAATGAGCAGTTCTTC. It encodes CASSLRGWGYNEQFF.